Listed below are T cell receptor beta chains from one sample, sequenced in a study of low-dose radiotherapy and immunotherapy resistance in tumors. MiXCR, run by TCRdb on the reads, gives a single entry per CDR3 protein. The sample comprises about 84,000 distinct CDR3 sequences, around 17% of which are singletons, and approximately 1.3% rests with the top ten. Sequencing was performed on PBMCs, taken after low-dose radiotherapy plus immunotherapy. The receptors come from a male donor with prostate cancer. Each CDR3 is given with its conserved first and last residue. A D gene is named only where the DNA matches it firmly. Size tells how often a clone was seen (once, few, many) or the class of an expanded clone, and some rows leave it out.

D,V,size,J,CDR3,DNA
TRBD1,TRBV6-2/TRBV6-3,many,TRBJ2-1,CASTKPSGGGEQFF,TGTGCCAGCACCAAACCATCAGGGGGTGGTGAGCAGTTCTTC
NA,TRBV2,many,TRBJ1-2,CASSPTENYGYTF,TGTGCCAGCAGCCCGACAGAAAACTATGGCTACACCTTC
NA,TRBV11-1,many,TRBJ2-5,CASSYNAGETQYF,TGTGCCAGCAGCTACAACGCCGGAGAGACCCAGTACTTC
TRBD1,TRBV6-2/TRBV6-3,NA,TRBJ2-1,CASRGQGADEQFF,TGTGCCAGCAGGGGACAGGGGGCCGATGAGCAGTTCTTC
NA,TRBV28,many,TRBJ2-7,CAGRWHTLPSEQYF,TGTGCCGGCCGATGGCATACCCTTCCATCCGAGCAGTACTTC
TRBD2,TRBV7-2,few,TRBJ2-1,CASSLRGELYNEQFF,TGTGCCAGCAGCTTACGGGGGGAGCTTTACAATGAGCAGTTCTTC
TRBD2,TRBV5-1,many,TRBJ2-7,CASTKVTSATYEQYF,TGCGCCAGCACCAAGGTCACTAGCGCTACCTACGAGCAGTACTTC
NA,TRBV4-1,few,TRBJ1-2,CASSQDTSSGYTF,TGCGCCAGCAGCCAAGATACGTCCAGCGGCTACACCTTC
TRBD2,TRBV4-3,many,TRBJ2-3,CASSQDRLAGGRSTDTQYF,TGCGCCAGCAGCCAAGATAGGCTAGCGGGAGGGCGGAGCACAGATACGCAGTATTTT
NA,TRBV4-2,many,TRBJ1-1,CASSQGTYTEAFF,TGTGCCAGCAGCCAAGGGACTTACACTGAAGCTTTCTTT
NA,TRBV7-3,many,TRBJ2-1,CASSLTGVSSYNEQFF,TGTGCCAGCAGCTTAACGGGGGTTAGCTCCTACAATGAGCAGTTCTTC
NA,TRBV21-1,many,TRBJ1-4,CVGEAGTNEKLFF,TGTGTAGGCGAAGCGGGAACTAATGAAAAACTGTTTTTT
NA,TRBV28,many,TRBJ1-1,CASSFGDTEAFF,TGTGCCAGCAGTTTTGGGGACACTGAAGCTTTCTTT
NA,TRBV10-3,NA,TRBJ2-3,CAITSGTSTDTQYF,TGTGCCATCACCTCCGGGACGAGCACAGATACGCAGTATTTT
NA,TRBV19,NA,TRBJ1-1,CASSMTQAMGTEAFF,TGTGCCAGTAGTATGACCCAAGCAATGGGCACTGAAGCTTTCTTT
TRBD1,TRBV19,many,TRBJ1-2,CASSILAGGSGYTF,TGTGCCAGTAGTATATTGGCAGGGGGTAGTGGCTACACCTTC
NA,TRBV27,few,TRBJ2-5,CSSAAEGLYGETQYF,TGTTCCAGCGCCGCGGAGGGGCTTTATGGAGAGACCCAGTACTTC
TRBD2,TRBV3-1,NA,TRBJ2-1,CASSQDLPISAGGASGHNEQFF,TGTGCCAGCAGCCAAGATCTCCCCATTTCGGCGGGAGGGGCCTCCGGGCACAATGAGCAGTTCTTC
NA,TRBV7-9,NA,TRBJ2-1,CASSFGQGMYNEQFF,TGTGCCAGCAGCTTCGGGCAGGGGATGTACAATGAGCAGTTCTTC
NA,TRBV9,few,TRBJ2-3,CASSVGPAVTDTQYF,TGTGCCAGCAGCGTAGGTCCAGCGGTCACAGATACGCAGTATTTT
TRBD2,TRBV7-9,many,TRBJ2-7,CASSLDPGLAGAPSYEQYF,TGTGCCAGCAGCTTAGACCCCGGACTAGCGGGAGCGCCCTCCTACGAGCAGTACTTC
TRBD2,TRBV4-3,many,TRBJ2-1,CASSQEPSGSNEQFF,TGCGCCAGCAGCCAAGAGCCTAGCGGGAGTAATGAGCAGTTCTTC
NA,TRBV28,many,TRBJ2-7,CASSLAAAASSYEQYF,TGTGCCAGCAGTTTAGCCGCTGCGGCGAGCTCCTACGAGCAGTACTTC
NA,TRBV2,many,TRBJ1-4,CASNRDAGKPNEKLFF,TGTGCCAGTAACCGGGACGCAGGAAAACCCAATGAAAAACTGTTTTTT
TRBD1,TRBV18,many,TRBJ1-6,CASSPGQYSPLHF,TGTGCCAGCTCACCGGGACAGTATTCACCCCTCCACTTT
NA,TRBV20-1,NA,TRBJ2-1,CSQVPTGGNEQFF,TGCAGTCAGGTCCCGACAGGCGGGAATGAGCAGTTCTTC
NA,TRBV7-3,many,TRBJ2-1,CASSLTQGLYNEQFF,TGTGCCAGCAGCTTAACGCAGGGGCTATACAATGAGCAGTTCTTC
NA,TRBV4-3,many,TRBJ2-1,CASSQEARGNEQFF,TGCGCCAGCAGCCAAGAGGCACGGGGCAATGAGCAGTTCTTC